Shown below are 9 T cell receptor beta chains from a single sample sequenced in a study of blood T cells in healthy people across ages. Combining a sample-barcoded 5' primer with a J-beta primer mix, a second PCR ran for about 7 to 11 cycles. One entry per CDR3 protein, called by TCRdb with MiXCR from the 5' RACE reads. The sample has about 1.5 million distinct CDR3 sequences; 42% are singletons. Sequencing used blood. Receptors originate from a woman between 18 and 29 years old in good health.

In the case of this clonotype: At one end the junction does not follow the germline gene, possibly because of a read error. The chain employs TRBV7-2 and TRBJ2-1, with unresolved D. The CDR3 has 14 amino acids. Per germline, CDR1 SGHTA and CDR2 FQGNSA. CDR3 region: CASSLARAIDERFF. The CDR3 DNA is TGTGCCAGCAGCTTGGCACGAGCAATTGATGAGCGGTTCTTC.

The chain carries TRBV20-1 and TRBJ2-7, with 15 positions matching TRBD2. Germline V gives CDR1 DFQATT, CDR2 SNEGSKA (reference sequence). This CDR3 is 17 amino acids long. The junction had 12 bases not matched to a gene; V was cut back by 4 bases and J by 5 bases. The CDR3 reads CSANSKQGLAGGDEQYF. The CDR3 DNA reads as TGCAGTGCTAACTCTAAACAGGGACTAGCGGGGGGCGACGAGCAGTACTTC.

This clonotype came up a few times. The chain employs TRBV2 and TRBJ2-3; 9 bases align to TRBD2. The CDR3 sequence is 16 residues long. Germline V gene lookup returns CDR1 SNHLY and CDR2 FYNNEI. V was pared by 3 bases and J by 2 bases, with 6 bases of the junction left unmatched. The CDR3 region is CASSDERGVYTDTQYF. CDR3 DNA: TGTGCCAGCAGTGACGAGCGGGGGGTCTACACAGATACGCAGTATTTT.

At least ten counts were recorded for this clonotype. V is TRBV7-9 and J is TRBJ1-5; TRBD1 matches at 9 bases. The CDR3 sequence is 16 residues long. Germline V gene data show CDR1 as SEHNR and CDR2 as FQNEAQ (reference sequence). After removal of 4 bases from V and 2 bases from J, the junction contained 6 bases not matched to a gene. This CDR3 is CASSSADRGGNQPQHF. DNA of the CDR3: TGTGCCAGCAGCTCAGCGGACAGGGGAGGCAATCAGCCCCAGCATTTT.

In its sample, this clonotype was seen a few times. The CDR3, as DNA: TGTGCCAGCAGCGCCGACGCCAATCAGCCCCAGCATTTT. Residues: CASSADANQPQHF. V and J are TRBV9 and TRBJ1-5; no clear D. The V and J ends lost 3 bases and 3 bases respectively, with 7 bases between them. CDR1 SGDLS and CDR2 YYNGEE come from the germline V gene. This CDR3 contains 13 residues. Full variable domain (remainder filled in from reference TRBV9 and TRBJ1-5): DSGVTQTPKHLITATGQRVTLRCSPRSGDLSVYWYQQSLDQGLQFLIQYYNGEERAKGNILERFSAQQFPDLHSELNLSSLELGDSALYFCASSADANQPQHFGDGTRLSIL.

The chain has TRBV6-2 or TRBV6-3 and TRBJ1-1; D gene uncertain. The CDR3 is made up of 15 amino acids. Per germline, CDR1 MNHEY and CDR2 SVGEGT. Trimming shortened V by 6 bases and J by 1 base, and 15 bases separated the two germline ends. DNA for the CDR3: TGTGCCAGCAGCTCCCAGAGGGTGAAGAACACTGAAGCTTTCTTT. Translated: CASSSQRVKNTEAFF.

In this sample, this clonotype turned up a few times. The genes are TRBV7-9 and TRBJ1-2, with a possible D match to TRBD1 (6 bases). Trimming removed 5 bases from V and 7 bases from J, with 14 bases in between. The CDR3 spans 13 residues. Germline V CDR1 and CDR2: SEHNR, FQNEAQ (reference sequence). CDR3: CASSPGTFGGYTF. CDR3 nucleotides: TGTGCCAGCAGCCCCGGGACATTTGGTGGCTACACCTTC.

This clonotype turned up a few times. The chain combines TRBV7-2 with TRBJ2-5, with 7 nucleotides matching TRBD1. This CDR3 has 15 residues. Germline V CDR1 and CDR2: SGHTA, FQGNSA. The V segment lost 1 base and the J segment 7 bases; nucleotides outside the gene matches: 9. The CDR3 loop is CASSLGLTGSGTQYF. The CDR3 nucleotides are TGTGCCAGCAGCTTAGGGCTGACAGGGAGTGGGACCCAGTACTTC.

This clonotype has a handful of counts. The CDR3 DNA follows: TGCAGTGCTACCAGAGACAGGGTGGGCGGGCAGCCCCAGCATTTT. It is translated as CSATRDRVGGQPQHF. J is TRBJ1-5 and V is TRBV20-1; 7 bases map to TRBD1. Germline CDR1 reads DFQATT; CDR2 reads SNEGSKA (reference sequence). CDR3 length: 15 residues. After removal of 4 bases from V and 7 bases from J, the junction contained 13 bases not matched to a gene.